Reported below is one TCR beta chain. At one boundary the junction diverges from the germline segment, which might be a read error. The data stem from a study of Graves' ophthalmopathy and Graves' hyperthyroidism. Overall study: Peripheral blood sampling occurred at initial diagnosis, before any treatment.

Clinicians made diagnoses from clinical symptoms, serum thyroxine, TRAb, thyroid ultrasound and orbital computed tomography. RNA transcripts provided the template for amplifying TCR beta CDR3 regions. Amplification began with first-round RT-PCR using HTBI primers, then second-round multiplex PCR was performed. A single record per CDR3 protein comes from TCRdb applying MiXCR to the multiplex PCR reads. The data show nearly 400,000 distinct CDR3 sequences, around 16% seen once. The CDR3 contains 13 residues. The V gene's germline CDR1 is SGHTA and CDR2 FQGNSA. The V call is TRBV7-2, the J call TRBJ1-1, with 7 nucleotides matching TRBD1. This clonotype was obtained from a woman between 18 and 29 years old with Graves' ophthalmopathy. Sequencing was performed on peripheral blood. Here the CDR3 reads CASSCRGNTEAFF. In DNA form, the CDR3 reads TGTGCCAGCAGCTGCAGGGGGAACACTGAGGCTTTCTTT.